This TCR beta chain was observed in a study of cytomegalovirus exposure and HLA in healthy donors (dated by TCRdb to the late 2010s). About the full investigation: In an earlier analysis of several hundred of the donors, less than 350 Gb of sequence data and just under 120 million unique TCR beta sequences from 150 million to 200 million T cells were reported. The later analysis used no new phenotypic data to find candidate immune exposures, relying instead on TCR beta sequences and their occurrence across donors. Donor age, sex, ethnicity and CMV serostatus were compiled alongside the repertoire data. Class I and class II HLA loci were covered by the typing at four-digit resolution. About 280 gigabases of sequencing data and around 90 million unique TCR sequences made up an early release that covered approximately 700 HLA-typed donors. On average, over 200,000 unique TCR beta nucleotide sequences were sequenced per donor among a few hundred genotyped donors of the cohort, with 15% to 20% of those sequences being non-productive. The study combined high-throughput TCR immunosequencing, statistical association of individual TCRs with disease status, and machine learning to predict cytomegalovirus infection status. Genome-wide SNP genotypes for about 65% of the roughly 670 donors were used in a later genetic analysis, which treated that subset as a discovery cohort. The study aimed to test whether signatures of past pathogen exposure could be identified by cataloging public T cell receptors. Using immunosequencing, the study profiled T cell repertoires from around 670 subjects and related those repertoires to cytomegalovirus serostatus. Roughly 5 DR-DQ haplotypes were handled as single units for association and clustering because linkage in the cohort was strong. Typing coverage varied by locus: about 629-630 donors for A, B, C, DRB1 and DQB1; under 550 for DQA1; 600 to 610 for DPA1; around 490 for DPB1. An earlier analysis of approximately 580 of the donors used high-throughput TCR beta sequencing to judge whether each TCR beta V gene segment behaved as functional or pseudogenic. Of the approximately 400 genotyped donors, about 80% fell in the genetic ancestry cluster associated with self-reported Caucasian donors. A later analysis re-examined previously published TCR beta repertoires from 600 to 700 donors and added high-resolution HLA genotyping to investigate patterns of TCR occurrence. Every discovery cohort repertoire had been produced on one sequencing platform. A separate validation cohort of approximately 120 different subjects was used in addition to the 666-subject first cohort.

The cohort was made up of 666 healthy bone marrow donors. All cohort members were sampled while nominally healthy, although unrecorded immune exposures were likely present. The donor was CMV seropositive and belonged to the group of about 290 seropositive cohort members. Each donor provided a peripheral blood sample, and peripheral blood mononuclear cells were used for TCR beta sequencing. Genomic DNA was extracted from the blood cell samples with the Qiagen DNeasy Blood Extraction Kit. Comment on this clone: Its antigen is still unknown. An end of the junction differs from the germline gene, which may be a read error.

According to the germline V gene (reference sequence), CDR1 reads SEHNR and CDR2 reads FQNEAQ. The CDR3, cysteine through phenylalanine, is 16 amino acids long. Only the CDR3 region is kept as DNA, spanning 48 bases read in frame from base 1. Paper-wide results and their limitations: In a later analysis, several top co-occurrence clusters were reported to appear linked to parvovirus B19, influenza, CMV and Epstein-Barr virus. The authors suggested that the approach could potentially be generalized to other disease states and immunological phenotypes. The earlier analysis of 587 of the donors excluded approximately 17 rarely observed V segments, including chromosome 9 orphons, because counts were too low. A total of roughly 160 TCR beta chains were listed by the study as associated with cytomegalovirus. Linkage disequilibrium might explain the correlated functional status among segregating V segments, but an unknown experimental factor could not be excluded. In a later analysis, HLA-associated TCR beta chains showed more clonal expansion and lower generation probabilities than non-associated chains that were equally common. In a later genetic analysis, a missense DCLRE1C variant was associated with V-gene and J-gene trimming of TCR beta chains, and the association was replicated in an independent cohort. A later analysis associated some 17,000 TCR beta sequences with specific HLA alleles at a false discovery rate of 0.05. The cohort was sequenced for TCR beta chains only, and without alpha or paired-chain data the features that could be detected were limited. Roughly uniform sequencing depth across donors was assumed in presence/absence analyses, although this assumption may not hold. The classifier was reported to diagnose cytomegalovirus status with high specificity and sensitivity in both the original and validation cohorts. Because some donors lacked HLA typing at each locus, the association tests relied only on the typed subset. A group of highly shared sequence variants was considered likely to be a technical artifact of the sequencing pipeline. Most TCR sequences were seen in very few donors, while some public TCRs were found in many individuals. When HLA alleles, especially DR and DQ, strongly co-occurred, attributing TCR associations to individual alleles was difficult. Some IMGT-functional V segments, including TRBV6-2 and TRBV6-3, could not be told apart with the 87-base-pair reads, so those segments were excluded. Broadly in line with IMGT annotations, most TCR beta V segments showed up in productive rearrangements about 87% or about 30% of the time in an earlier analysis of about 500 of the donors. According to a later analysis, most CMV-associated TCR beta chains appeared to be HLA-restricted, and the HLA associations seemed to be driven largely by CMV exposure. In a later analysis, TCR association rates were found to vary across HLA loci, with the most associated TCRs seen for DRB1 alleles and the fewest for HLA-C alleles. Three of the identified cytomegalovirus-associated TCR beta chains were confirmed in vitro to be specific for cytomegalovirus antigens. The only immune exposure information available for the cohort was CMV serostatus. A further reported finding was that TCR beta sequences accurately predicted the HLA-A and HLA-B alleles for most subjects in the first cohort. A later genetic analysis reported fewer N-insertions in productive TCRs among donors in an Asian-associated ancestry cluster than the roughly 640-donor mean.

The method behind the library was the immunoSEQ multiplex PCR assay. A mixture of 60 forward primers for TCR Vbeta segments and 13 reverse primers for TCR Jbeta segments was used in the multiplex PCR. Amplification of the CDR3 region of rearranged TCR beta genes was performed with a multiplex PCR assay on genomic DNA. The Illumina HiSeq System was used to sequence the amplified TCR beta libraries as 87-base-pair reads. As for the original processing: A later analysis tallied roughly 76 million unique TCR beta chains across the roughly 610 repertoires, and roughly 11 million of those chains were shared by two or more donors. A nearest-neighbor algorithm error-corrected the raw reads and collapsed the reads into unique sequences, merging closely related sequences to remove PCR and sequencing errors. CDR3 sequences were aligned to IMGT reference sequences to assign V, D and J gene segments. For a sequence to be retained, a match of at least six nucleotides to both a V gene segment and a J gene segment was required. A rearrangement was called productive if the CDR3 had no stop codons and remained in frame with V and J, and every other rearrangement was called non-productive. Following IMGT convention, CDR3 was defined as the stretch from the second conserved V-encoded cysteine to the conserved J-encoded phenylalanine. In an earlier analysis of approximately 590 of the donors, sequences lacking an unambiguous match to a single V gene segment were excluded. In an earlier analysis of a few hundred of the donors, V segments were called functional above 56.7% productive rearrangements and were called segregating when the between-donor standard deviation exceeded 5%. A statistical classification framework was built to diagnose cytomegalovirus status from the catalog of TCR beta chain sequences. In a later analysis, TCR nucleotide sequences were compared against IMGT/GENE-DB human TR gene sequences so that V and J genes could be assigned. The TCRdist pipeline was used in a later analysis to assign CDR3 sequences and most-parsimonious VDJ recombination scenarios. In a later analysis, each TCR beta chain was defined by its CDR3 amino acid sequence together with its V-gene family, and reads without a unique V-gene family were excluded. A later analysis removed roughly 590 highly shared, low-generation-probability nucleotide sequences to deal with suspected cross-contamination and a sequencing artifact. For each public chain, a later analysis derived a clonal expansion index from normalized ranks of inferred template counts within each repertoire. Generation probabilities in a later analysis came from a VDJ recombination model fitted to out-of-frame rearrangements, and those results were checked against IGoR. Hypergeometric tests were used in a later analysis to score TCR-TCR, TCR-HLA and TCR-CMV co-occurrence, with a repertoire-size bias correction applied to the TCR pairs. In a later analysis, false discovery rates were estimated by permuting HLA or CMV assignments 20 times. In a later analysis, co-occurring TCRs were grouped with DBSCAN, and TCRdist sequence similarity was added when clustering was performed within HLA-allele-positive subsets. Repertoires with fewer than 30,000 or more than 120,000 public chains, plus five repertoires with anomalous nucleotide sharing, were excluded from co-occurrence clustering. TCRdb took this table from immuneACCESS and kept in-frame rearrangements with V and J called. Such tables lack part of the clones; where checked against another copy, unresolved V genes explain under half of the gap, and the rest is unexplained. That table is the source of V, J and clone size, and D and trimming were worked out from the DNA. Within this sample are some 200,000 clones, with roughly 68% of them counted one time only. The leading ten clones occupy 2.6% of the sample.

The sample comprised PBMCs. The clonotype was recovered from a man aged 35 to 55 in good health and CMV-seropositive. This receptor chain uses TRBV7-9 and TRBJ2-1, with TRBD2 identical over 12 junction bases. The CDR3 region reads CSSSLAVTSGGHEQFF. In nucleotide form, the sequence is TGTTCCAGCAGCTTAGCGGTGACTAGCGGGGGCCATGAGCAGTTCTTC.